This is a list of T cell receptor beta chains from one sample in a study of lymphopenia after photon versus proton radiotherapy. The repertoire was sequenced with immunoSEQ multiplex PCR; TCRdb's copy has only in-frame clones and lacks some. The sample contains approximately 22,000 clones, 85% of which appear only once. The sample in question was peripheral blood, obtained from a patient treated with photon-based radiotherapy. Receptors were obtained from a man aged 55 to 70 with pancreatic cancer. Each CDR3 is given with its conserved first and last residue. D genes are given only for firm matches. Expanded clones get a size class; other rows say once, few or many, or leave the size out.

V	size	J	D	CDR3	DNA
TRBV6-5	few	TRBJ1-3	NA	CASSYGGRRGNTIYF	TGTGCCAGCAGTTACGGAGGACGTCGGGGAAACACCATATATTTT
TRBV2	NA	TRBJ1-6	NA	CASTGTFNSPLHF	TGTGCCAGTACCGGGACTTTTAATTCACCCCTCCACTTT
TRBV30	NA	TRBJ2-7	TRBD2	CACLSGEGTYEQYF	TGTGCCTGTCTTTCGGGGGAGGGGACCTACGAGCAGTACTTC
TRBV7-6	NA	TRBJ2-7	NA	CASSLVEASEQYF	TGTGCCAGCAGCTTAGTCGAGGCCAGCGAGCAGTACTTC
TRBV5-8	NA	TRBJ1-2	TRBD1	CASSLEGARGYTF	TGTGCCAGCAGCTTGGAGGGGGCGCGCGGCTACACCTTC
TRBV6-5	NA	TRBJ1-2	NA	CASSYEGDGYTF	TGTGCCAGCAGTTACGAGGGAGATGGCTACACCTTC
TRBV5-4	NA	TRBJ1-1	NA	CASSNRDKNTEAFF	TGTGCCAGCAGCAACCGGGACAAGAACACTGAAGCTTTCTTT
TRBV6-1	NA	TRBJ2-2	TRBD2	CASSGWRTSSGELFF	TGTGCCAGCAGTGGGTGGCGGACTAGCTCCGGGGAGCTGTTTTTT
TRBV5-1	NA	TRBJ2-5	TRBD2	CASSLAQGSGVKETQYF	TGCGCCAGCAGCTTGGCCCAGGGTAGCGGGGTTAAGGAGACCCAGTACTTC
TRBV7-6	NA	TRBJ2-1	TRBD2	CASSPGTTDEQFF	TGTGCCAGCAGCCCCGGGACTACTGATGAGCAGTTCTTC
TRBV27	NA	TRBJ1-2	TRBD1	CASSLIGRGYGYTF	TGTGCCAGCAGTTTGATAGGCAGGGGGTATGGCTACACCTTC
TRBV27	NA	TRBJ2-7	NA	CASSAAGNEQYF	TGTGCCAGCAGTGCCGCTGGGAACGAGCAGTACTTC
TRBV7-3	NA	TRBJ2-5	NA	CASSSHGGVMETQYF	TGTGCCAGCAGCTCCCACGGGGGAGTGATGGAGACCCAGTACTTC
TRBV5-1	few	TRBJ2-7	NA	CASSMGRSYEQYF	TGCGCCAGCAGCATGGGACGGTCCTACGAGCAGTACTTC
TRBV2	NA	TRBJ2-5	NA	CASSERDSLGETQYF	TGTGCCAGCAGTGAAAGGGACTCCCTGGGGGAGACCCAGTACTTC
TRBV27	NA	TRBJ1-5	TRBD1	CASSQTGVGQPQHF	TGTGCCAGCAGCCAGACAGGGGTTGGTCAGCCCCAGCATTTT
TRBV25-1	few	TRBJ2-7	NA	CASSDFPGRPTSEQYF	TGTGCCAGCAGTGATTTTCCGGGACGTCCCACCAGCGAGCAGTACTTC
TRBV7-8	NA	TRBJ1-2	NA	CASSLGYGGANGGYTF	TGTGCCAGCAGCTTAGGTTATGGGGGGGCGAATGGTGGCTACACCTTC
TRBV6-1	once	TRBJ1-3	NA	CASSEALGVSGNTIYF	TGTGCCAGCAGTGAAGCGCTGGGCGTCTCTGGAAACACCATATATTTT
TRBV9	once	TRBJ1-3	NA	CASSLDRAPGNTIYF	TGTGCCAGCAGCCTGGATCGGGCGCCGGGAAACACCATATATTTT
TRBV5-6	NA	TRBJ2-3	TRBD1	CASSLPGQDFTDTQYF	TGTGCCAGCAGTCTACCGGGACAGGACTTCACAGATACGCAGTATTTT
TRBV7-8	NA	TRBJ2-7	NA	CASSLAIGDSPYEQYF	TGTGCCAGCAGCTTAGCGATCGGGGACTCCCCCTACGAGCAGTACTTC
TRBV5-1	NA	TRBJ1-6	TRBD1	CASSTWDRLNSPLHF	TGCGCCAGCAGCACCTGGGACAGGCTGAATTCACCCCTCCACTTT
TRBV18	NA	TRBJ1-1	NA	CASSPGRGITEAFF	TGTGCCAGCTCACCCGGACGTGGGATAACTGAAGCTTTCTTT
TRBV18	NA	TRBJ2-7	TRBD2	CASSPPGLGFGEQYF	TGTGCCAGCTCACCACCGGGACTAGGCTTTGGCGAGCAGTACTTC
TRBV2	NA	TRBJ1-1	NA	CASRESGTVSTEAFF	TGTGCCAGCAGGGAATCCGGGACTGTTAGCACTGAAGCTTTCTTT
TRBV19	NA	TRBJ1-5	TRBD1	CASSRPVQGGASNQPQHF	TGTGCCAGTAGTCGGCCGGTACAGGGGGGGGCTAGCAATCAGCCCCAGCATTTT
TRBV6-4	once	TRBJ2-3	TRBD2	CASSDLAGTSTDTQYF	TGTGCCAGCAGTGACCTAGCGGGAACTAGCACAGATACGCAGTATTTT
TRBV5-1	NA	TRBJ2-1	TRBD1	CASSPQGAYNEQFF	TGCGCCAGCAGCCCTCAGGGGGCCTACAATGAGCAGTTCTTC
TRBV4-1	NA	TRBJ2-3	NA	CASSPVRPTDTQYF	TGCGCCAGCAGCCCAGTTCGACCCACAGATACGCAGTATTTT
TRBV9	NA	TRBJ2-1	NA	CASSVVSNEQFF	TGTGCCAGCAGCGTAGTATCGAATGAGCAGTTCTTC
TRBV30	NA	TRBJ2-1	NA	CAWSGGTSAGNEQFF	TGTGCCTGGAGTGGAGGGACATCCGCTGGAAATGAGCAGTTCTTC
TRBV6-5	NA	TRBJ2-7	NA	CASSSLQGQQYF	TGTGCCAGCAGTTCCCTCCAGGGTCAGCAGTACTTC
TRBV10-1	NA	TRBJ2-5	NA	CASSESLGGQETQYF	TGCGCCAGCAGTGAGTCTCTTGGGGGGCAAGAGACCCAGTACTTC
TRBV7-2	NA	TRBJ1-5	NA	CASSRWDGASNQPQHF	TGTGCCAGCAGCCGTTGGGACGGTGCTAGCAATCAGCCCCAGCATTTT
TRBV4-1	NA	TRBJ1-5	NA	CASSQDRLGLFPQHF	TGCGCCAGCAGCCAAGATCGTTTAGGGCTGTTCCCCCAGCATTTT
TRBV4-2	NA	TRBJ2-1	TRBD1	CASSQDPRDRGWNEQFF	TGTGCCAGCAGCCAAGATCCCCGGGACAGGGGATGGAATGAGCAGTTCTTC
TRBV19	NA	TRBJ2-7	NA	CASSIPGVSYEQYF	TGTGCCAGTAGTATCCCTGGAGTCTCCTACGAGCAGTACTTC
TRBV6-5	NA	TRBJ2-5	TRBD2	CASSWTRTETQYF	TGTGCCAGCAGCTGGACTAGAACAGAGACCCAGTACTTC
TRBV5-6	NA	TRBJ1-1	TRBD1	CASSVEDRVGTEAFF	TGTGCCAGCAGCGTAGAAGACAGGGTAGGCACTGAAGCTTTCTTT
TRBV12-5	NA	TRBJ2-1	NA	CASGLVSLNNEQFF	TGTGCTAGTGGTTTGGTATCACTTAACAATGAGCAGTTCTTC
TRBV5-8	NA	TRBJ2-7	NA	CASSSSPGGTHEQYF	TGTGCCAGCAGCTCCTCTCCAGGAGGCACCCACGAGCAGTACTTC
TRBV7-3	NA	TRBJ1-2	NA	CASSLTATGLDGYTF	TGTGCCAGCAGCTTAACCGCGACAGGCCTTGATGGCTACACCTTC
TRBV5-1	NA	TRBJ1-4	NA	CASSRGRGTGATNEKLFF	TGCGCCAGCAGCCGGGGACGGGGGACGGGTGCAACTAATGAAAAACTGTTTTTT
TRBV5-6	NA	TRBJ1-1	NA	CASSSFDSENTEAFF	TGTGCCAGCAGCTCATTTGACAGTGAGAACACTGAAGCTTTCTTT
TRBV28	NA	TRBJ2-6	NA	CASLPGHLSSGANVLTF	TGTGCCAGTTTACCGGGACACTTAAGCTCTGGGGCCAACGTCCTGACTTTC
TRBV30	NA	TRBJ1-2	NA	CAWKGKKANYGYTF	TGTGCCTGGAAGGGGAAAAAAGCTAACTATGGCTACACCTTC
TRBV5-1	NA	TRBJ1-4	NA	CASTGQSPNEKLFF	TGCGCCAGCACCGGACAGTCGCCTAATGAAAAACTGTTTTTT
TRBV30	NA	TRBJ2-2	TRBD1	CASGTDSNTGELFF	TGTGCCTCCGGGACAGACTCGAACACCGGGGAGCTGTTTTTT
TRBV6-6	NA	TRBJ2-7	TRBD2	CASPYGAGDYEQYF	TGTGCCAGTCCTTACGGGGCGGGGGACTACGAGCAGTACTTC
TRBV27	NA	TRBJ2-2	NA	CASSPTVLPNTGELFF	TGTGCCAGCAGTCCCACAGTACTACCTAACACCGGGGAGCTGTTTTTT
TRBV9	NA	TRBJ1-1	NA	CASSLTGANTEAFF	TGTGCCAGCAGTCTAACCGGGGCGAACACTGAAGCTTTCTTT
TRBV7-2	few	TRBJ1-6	NA	CASSPYNSPLHF	TGTGCCAGCAGTCCGTATAATTCACCCCTCCACTTT
TRBV10-1	NA	TRBJ1-5	NA	CASSESSGVGGGLANQPQHF	TGCGCCAGCAGTGAGTCTAGTGGGGTGGGAGGGGGATTAGCAAATCAGCCCCAGCATTTT
TRBV7-6	once	TRBJ2-1	TRBD1	CASSLALGQGSEQFF	TGTGCCAGCAGCTTAGCGCTTGGACAGGGCAGTGAGCAGTTCTTC
TRBV10-3	NA	TRBJ1-5	TRBD1	CAISEPADRGKQPQHF	TGTGCCATCAGTGAACCGGCGGACAGGGGAAAACAGCCCCAGCATTTT
TRBV2	NA	TRBJ2-2	TRBD1	CASSLTGGNTGELFF	TGTGCCAGCAGCCTGACAGGGGGGAACACCGGGGAGCTGTTTTTT
TRBV19	NA	TRBJ2-7	TRBD2	CASSSGGTYEQYF	TGTGCCAGTAGTAGCGGGGGAACCTACGAGCAGTACTTC
TRBV6-5	NA	TRBJ2-5	TRBD2	CASSYLAGVQETQYF	TGTGCCAGCAGTTACCTAGCGGGGGTCCAAGAGACCCAGTACTTC